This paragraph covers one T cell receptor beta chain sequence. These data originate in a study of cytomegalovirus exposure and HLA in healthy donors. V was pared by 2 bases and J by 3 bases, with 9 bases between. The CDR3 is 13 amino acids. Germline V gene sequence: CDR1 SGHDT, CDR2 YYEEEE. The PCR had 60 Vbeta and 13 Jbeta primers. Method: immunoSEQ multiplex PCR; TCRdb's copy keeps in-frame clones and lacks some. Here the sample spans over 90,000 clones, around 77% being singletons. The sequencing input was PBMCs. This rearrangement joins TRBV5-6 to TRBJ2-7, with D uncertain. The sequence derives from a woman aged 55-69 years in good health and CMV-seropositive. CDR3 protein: CASSFGADYEQYF. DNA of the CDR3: TGTGCCAGCAGCTTCGGCGCGGACTACGAGCAGTACTTC.